This T cell receptor (beta chain) was identified during a study of shared clonotypes between healthy human individuals. At the level of the study: Serving as donors were two women and three men, whose ages spanned 18 to 49.

Germline CDR1 reads MNHEY; CDR2 reads SMNVEV (reference sequence). The V gene lost 3 bases and the J gene lost 5 bases, with 14 bases spanning the gap. This CDR3 contains 14 residues. Using immunoSEQ multiplex PCR, the repertoire was profiled, and TCRdb retains in-frame clones only, with some absent. The table includes some 320,000 clones, around 86% detected once. Comments on this clone: Its specificity is unknown.

Adult donors, all healthy and HIV-negative, had no recent acute infections or vaccinations. Findings and caveats of the study: All-four-donor shared clonotypes had higher generation probabilities than non-shared clonotypes did.

The chain uses TRBV27 and TRBJ2-7; the D gene could be TRBD1 or TRBD2 (6 bases each). This TCR derives from a man aged 18 to 35 in good health. Material for sequencing was memory CD8+ T cells sorted from blood. Indicated subset: CD45RO+ cells pooled with CCR7-negative TemRA cells. The CDR3 region is CASSLGRGGHEQYF. In nucleotides, the CDR3 is TGTGCCAGCAGTTTGGGCAGGGGAGGCCACGAGCAGTACTTC.